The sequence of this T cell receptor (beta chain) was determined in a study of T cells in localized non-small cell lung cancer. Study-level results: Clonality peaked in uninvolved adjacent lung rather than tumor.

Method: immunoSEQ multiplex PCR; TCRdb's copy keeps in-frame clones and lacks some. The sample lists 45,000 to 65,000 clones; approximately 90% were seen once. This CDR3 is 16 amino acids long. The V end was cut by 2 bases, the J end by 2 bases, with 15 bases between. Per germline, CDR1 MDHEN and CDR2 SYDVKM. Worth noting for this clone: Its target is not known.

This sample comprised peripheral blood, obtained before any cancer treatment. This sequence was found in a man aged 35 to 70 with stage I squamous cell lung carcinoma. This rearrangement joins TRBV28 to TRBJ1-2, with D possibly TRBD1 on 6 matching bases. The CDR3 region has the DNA TGTGCCAGCAGTTTAGCAGGGGCGGACCCCAACTATGGCTACACCTTC. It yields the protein CASSLAGADPNYGYTF.